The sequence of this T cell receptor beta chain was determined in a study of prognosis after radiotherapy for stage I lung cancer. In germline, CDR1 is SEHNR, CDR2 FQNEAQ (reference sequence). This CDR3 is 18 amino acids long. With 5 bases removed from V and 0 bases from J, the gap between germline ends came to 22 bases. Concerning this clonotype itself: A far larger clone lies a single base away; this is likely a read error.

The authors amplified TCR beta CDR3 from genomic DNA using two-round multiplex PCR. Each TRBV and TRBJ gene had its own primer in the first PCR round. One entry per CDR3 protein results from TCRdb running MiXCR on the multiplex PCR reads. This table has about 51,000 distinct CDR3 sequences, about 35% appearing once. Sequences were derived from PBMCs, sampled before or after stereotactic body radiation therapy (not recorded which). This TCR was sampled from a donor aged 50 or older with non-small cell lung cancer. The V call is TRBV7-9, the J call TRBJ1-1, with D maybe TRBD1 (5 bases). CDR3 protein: CASSRVGRSGTLNTEAFF. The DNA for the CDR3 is TGTGCCAGCAGCCGGGTTGGTAGGTCAGGGACCTTGAACACTGAAGCTTTCTTT.